This T cell receptor beta chain was sequenced in a study of T cell responses to AZD1222 COVID-19 vaccine. Germline-derived CDR1 and CDR2 are MDHEN and SYDVKM. The CDR3 totals 14 residues. With 4 bases removed from V and 1 base from J, the gap between germline ends came to 11 bases. Assay: immunoSEQ multiplex PCR; the TCRdb copy retains only in-frame clones and omits some. The data show about 120,000 clones, with roughly 90% seen just once and 1.1% held by the top ten. The chain is built from TRBV28 and TRBJ2-7; TRBD1 is a possible D gene (6 bases). This specimen consisted of peripheral blood, obtained on day 0 of AZD1222 vaccination. The origin of this receptor is an adult in good health. CDR3 bases: TGTGCCAGCAGTTCCACCGGGACATCCTACGAGCAGTACTTC. Translation: CASSSTGTSYEQYF.